One sample yielded the 32 T cell receptor beta chains listed below, sequenced in a study of cytomegalovirus exposure and HLA in healthy donors. The primer mix had 60 Vbeta and 13 Jbeta primers. The protocol was immunoSEQ multiplex PCR, while the TCRdb copy is restricted to in-frame clones and leaves out a portion. The table shows roughly 200,000 clones, with over 70% occurring only once. The sequenced material came from PBMCs. These receptor sequences come from a male donor in good health and CMV-seronegative.

This clone turned up a few times. V usage is TRBV9 and J usage is TRBJ2-1; TRBD2 matches 12 bases. V lost 3 bases and J lost 16; bases outside the gene matches: 5. Germline values: CDR1 SGDLS, CDR2 YYNGEE. The CDR3 totals 12 residues. CDR3 residues: CASSAGTSGFFF. CDR3 in DNA: TGTGCCAGCAGCGCCGGGACTAGCGGGTTTTTCTTC.

This clone was recorded once. The chain employs TRBV30 and TRBJ2-1; 12 nucleotides line up with TRBD2. Trimming removed 1 base from V and 3 bases from J; junction bases left unmatched: 10. The CDR3 covers 18 residues. Germline V gives CDR1 GTSNPN, CDR2 SVGIG (reference sequence). CDR3 amino acids: CAWSDIHGLAGIYNEQFF. CDR3 DNA sequence: TGTGCCTGGAGTGACATTCATGGACTAGCGGGGATCTACAATGAGCAGTTCTTC. Drawing the rest from reference TRBV30 and TRBJ2-1, the complete variable domain is SQTIHQWPATLVQPVGSPLSLECTVEGTSNPNLYWYRQAAGRGLQLLFYSVGIGQISSEVPQNLSASRPQDRQFILSSKKLLLSDSGFYLCAWSDIHGLAGIYNEQFFGPGTRLTVL.

The rearrangement uses TRBV9 and TRBJ2-2; 12 nucleotides align to TRBD1. The junction had 10 bases not matched to a gene; V was cut back by 0 bases and J by 4 bases. The CDR3 totals 19 residues. Per the germline V gene, CDR1 is SGDLS and CDR2 is YYNGEE. Here the CDR3 reads CASSVGTGTGGRGTGELFF. CDR3 bases: TGTGCCAGCAGCGTAGGGACCGGGACAGGGGGCAGAGGCACCGGGGAGCTGTTTTTT.

This chain joins TRBV19 and TRBJ2-5; 10 bases fit TRBD2. The DNA end favors TRBJ2-7, so the J call may be wrong. The germline gives CDR1 LNHDA, CDR2 SQIVND (reference sequence). CDR3 size: 16 residues. CDR3 sequence reads: CASSIQAGGPIYEQYF. The CDR3 DNA sequence: TGTGCCAGTAGTATACAAGCGGGAGGGCCCATTTACGAGCAGTACTTC.

The rearrangement links TRBV2 to TRBJ2-1, with D perhaps matching TRBD2 (5 bases). In germline, CDR1 is SNHLY, CDR2 FYNNEI. This CDR3 spans 13 amino acids. Trimming pared 4 bases from V and 5 bases from J, leaving 9 bases between. CDR3 in amino acids: CASSVAGHNEQFF. CDR3 DNA sequence: TGTGCCAGCAGTGTGGCGGGTCACAATGAGCAGTTCTTC.

The chain uses TRBV7-9 and TRBJ2-7; D might be TRBD1 (6 bases). The germline V and J ends were trimmed by 1 base and 2 bases, with 12 bases remaining between them. In germline, CDR1 is SEHNR, CDR2 FQNEAQ (reference sequence). The CDR3 runs 15 residues. Here the CDR3 reads CASSLEGRGTYEQYF. The CDR3 bases are TGTGCCAGCAGCTTAGAGGGCAGGGGTACCTACGAGCAGTACTTC.

The rearrangement joins TRBV10-3 to TRBJ1-3; 7 positions agree with TRBD1. Germline CDR1 is ENHRY and CDR2 is SYGVKD. The CDR3 runs to 14 residues. The trim removed 4 bases at V and 4 bases at J, leaving 4 bases unmatched. The DNA for the CDR3 is TGTGCCATCAGTGGCAGGGGGGACGGAAACACCATATATTTT. Translated: CAISGRGDGNTIYF.

Points on this clone: The same CDR3 is also encoded by other DNA sequences in this sample. This sequence joins TRBV29-1 and TRBJ2-7, with a possible D match to TRBD1 (6 bases). Trimming cost V 3 bases and J 3 bases, with 6 bases left between them. CDR3 length: 11 residues. Germline CDR1 and CDR2: SQVTM and ANQGSEA. The CDR3 is CSVDRGYEQYF. CDR3 sequence (DNA): TGCAGCGTTGACAGGGGCTACGAGCAGTACTTC.

J is TRBJ2-7 and V is TRBV6-5; D may be TRBD2 (6 bases). The CDR3 length is 16 residues. V was trimmed by 0 bases and J by 3 bases, leaving 15 bases between them. Per germline, CDR1 MNHEY and CDR2 SVGAGI. The CDR3 sequence: CASSYSKFGGHYEQYF. CDR3 nucleotides: TGTGCCAGCAGTTACTCCAAGTTCGGGGGTCACTACGAGCAGTACTTC.

CDR3 sequence (DNA): TGTGCCAGCAGTTACGGTCGACAGGGAGGCTATGGCTACACCTTC. This translates into CASSYGRQGGYGYTF. V is TRBV6-5 and J is TRBJ1-2; 7 nucleotides align to TRBD1. Germline CDR1 is MNHEY and CDR2 is SVGAGI. The CDR3 extends over 15 amino acids. The V segment lost 2 bases and the J segment 4 bases; nucleotides outside the gene matches: 7.

The chain has TRBV2 and TRBJ2-4, with 7 bases matching TRBD1. V shed 5 bases, J shed 1 base, and the junction held 14 bases outside the gene matches. CDR3 length equals 18 residues. Germline values: CDR1 SNHLY, CDR2 FYNNEI. CDR3 sequence reads: CASSRPQGRGQAKNIQYF. The CDR3, as DNA: TGTGCCAGCAGTCGACCCCAAGGAAGGGGGCAGGCCAAAAACATTCAGTACTTC.

Concerning this clone: Relative to the germline gene, one junction end is altered; a read error may explain this. The chain has TRBV10-3 and TRBJ2-7; D perhaps matches TRBD2 (6 bases). Germline assignment: CDR1 ENHRY and CDR2 SYGVKD. The CDR3 runs to 13 residues. For the CDR3, the DNA is TGTGCCATCACTGAGACTAGCTCCTACGAGCAGTACTTC. Translation gives CAITETSSYEQYF.

The rearrangement uses TRBV10-3 and TRBJ2-7; possible D gene TRBD1, 6 bases. The germline V and J ends were trimmed by 4 bases and 6 bases, with 16 bases remaining between them. CDR1 ENHRY and CDR2 SYGVKD come from the germline V gene. The CDR3 has 14 residues. The CDR3 region has the DNA TGTGCCATCAGTGTACAGGGTTCTGGGGGCGAGCAGTACTTC. Translation: CAISVQGSGGEQYF.

DNA for the CDR3: TGTGCCAGCAGTGACCGGGACAGAGGTGAAAAACTGTTTTTT. Protein sequence: CASSDRDRGEKLFF. The V gene is TRBV6-6, the J gene TRBJ1-4; 7 bases are a match to TRBD1. V trimming: 5 bases; J trimming: 7 bases; junction bases outside the gene matches: 7. Looked up from germline, CDR1 is MNHNY and CDR2 is SVGAGI (reference sequence). The CDR3 is 14 amino acids.

The chain carries TRBV19 and TRBJ1-4; 7 bases match TRBD1. The trim removed 4 bases at V and 1 base at J, leaving 6 bases unmatched. The CDR3 has 16 amino acids. Germline CDR1 is LNHDA and CDR2 is SQIVND (reference sequence). The CDR3 is CASSSPGQLTNEKLFF. The CDR3 coding sequence is TGTGCCAGTAGTAGTCCGGGACAGCTAACTAATGAAAAACTGTTTTTT.

The chain links TRBV14 to TRBJ1-1; no firm D call. This CDR3 has 11 amino acids. Germline V gene data show CDR1 as SGHDN and CDR2 as FVKESK. Trimming took 8 bases from V and 6 from J, leaving 10 bases between them. The CDR3 nucleotides read TGTGCCAGCGGCGGGTACGCTGAAGCTTTCTTT. This codes for CASGGYAEAFF.

This clone has just a few counts. CDR3 coding DNA: TGTGCTAGTGGCCCAGGGGGAGAGGCCAACGTCCTGACTTTC. Translation: CASGPGGEANVLTF. This chain connects TRBV12-5 to TRBJ2-6; 7 positions agree with TRBD1. From germline, CDR1 is LGHNT and CDR2 FRNRAP. The CDR3 spans 14 residues. With 6 bases clipped from V and 6 bases from J, the junction kept 5 bases outside the gene matches.

The chain has TRBV27 and TRBJ2-1; D gene unclear. The CDR3 is 15 residues long. Germline V gives CDR1 MNHEY, CDR2 SMNVEV (reference sequence). V was clipped by 0 bases and J by 4 bases, with 10 bases between them. The CDR3 spells CASSLSSLPYNEQFF. The CDR3, as DNA: TGTGCCAGCAGTTTATCGTCCCTTCCTTACAATGAGCAGTTCTTC.

The chain carries TRBV28 and TRBJ1-3; 7 bases line up with TRBD1. The CDR3 spans 14 residues. With V trimmed by 6 bases and J by 3 bases, 5 bases remained unmatched. CDR1 is MDHEN, CDR2 SYDVKM, per germline. Here the CDR3 DNA reads TGTGCCAGCAGCCAAGGGGGCCTTGGAAACACCATATATTTT. It yields the protein CASSQGGLGNTIYF.

The chain uses TRBV11-3 and TRBJ2-1; perhaps TRBD2 as D (5 bases). Germline values: CDR1 SGHNT, CDR2 YENEEA. Trimming stripped 1 base from V and 7 bases from J, with 17 bases between. The CDR3 runs to 16 residues. The CDR3 loop is CASSLVGSVSGNEQFF. As DNA, the CDR3 is TGTGCCAGCAGCTTAGTGGGTAGCGTCTCCGGGAATGAGCAGTTCTTC.

The chain is built from TRBV28 and TRBJ2-1; 10 positions match TRBD2. This CDR3 has 16 residues. V trimming: 6 bases; J trimming: 7 bases; junction bases outside the gene matches: 12. CDR1 is MDHEN, CDR2 SYDVKM, per germline. As DNA, the CDR3 is TGTGCCAGCAGCTCCCCTGGTAGCGGGAGGTTTAATGAGCAGTTCTTC. It is translated as CASSSPGSGRFNEQFF. The full variable domain, its missing parts supplied by reference TRBV28 and TRBJ2-1, is DVKVTQSSRYLVKRTGEKVFLECVQDMDHENMFWYRQDPGLGLRLIYFSYDVKMKEKGDIPEGYSVSREKKERFSLILESASTNQTSMYLCASSSPGSGRFNEQFFGPGTRLTVL.

The CDR3, as DNA: TGTGCCAGCAGTTACGGAGGGGAAAATTCACCCCTCCACTTT. Amino acids: CASSYGGENSPLHF. The rearrangement uses TRBV6-5 and TRBJ1-6, with a weak D call TRBD1 (5 bases). The germline V gene encodes CDR1 MNHEY and CDR2 SVGAGI. The CDR3 spans 14 residues. Trimming pared 2 bases from V and 7 bases from J, leaving 9 bases between.

This clone has just a few counts. The chain employs TRBV4-2 and TRBJ1-5; TRBD1 aligns across 8 bases. Losses at the gene ends were 1 base for V and 4 bases for J; bases not matched to a gene: 6. Germline V gene sequence: CDR1 LGHNA, CDR2 YNFKEQ. The CDR3 is 16 residues long. CDR3 loop: CASSQGAGGENQPQHF. CDR3 coding DNA: TGTGCCAGCAGCCAAGGGGCAGGGGGCGAAAATCAGCCCCAGCATTTT.

To note about this clone: Other DNA variants within this sample encode the same CDR3. This sequence joins TRBV7-8 and TRBJ2-7; perhaps TRBD1 as D (5 bases). This CDR3 contains 15 residues. Trimming took 2 bases from V and 1 from J, leaving 12 bases between them. CDR1 and CDR2 from the germline V gene are SGHVS and FQNEAQ. The CDR3, as DNA: TGTGCCAGCAGCTTACACCAGGGCCCTTCCTACGAGCAGTACTTC. Translating gives CASSLHQGPSYEQYF.

The chain combines TRBV11-2 with TRBJ1-1; TRBD1 aligns across 7 bases. V shed 0 bases, J shed 1 base, and the junction held 2 bases outside the gene matches. The CDR3 loop spans 15 amino acids. Germline V gene lookup returns CDR1 SGHAT and CDR2 FQNNGV. The CDR3 sequence is CASSLEQGGNTEAFF. The CDR3 DNA sequence: TGTGCCAGCAGCTTAGAGCAGGGGGGGAACACTGAAGCTTTCTTT.

The rearrangement joins TRBV25-1 to TRBJ1-6; D gene unclear. Trimming stripped 2 bases from V and 13 bases from J, with 12 bases between. The V gene's germline CDR1 is MGHDK and CDR2 SYGVNS. The CDR3 contains 13 residues. CDR3 residues: CASSELGVSPLHF. For the CDR3, the DNA is TGTGCCAGCAGTGAACTGGGAGTTTCCCCCCTCCACTTT.

The rearrangement uses TRBV4-2 and TRBJ1-3; TRBD1 matches at 11 bases. The CDR3 has 16 residues. Germline V gene sequence: CDR1 LGHNA, CDR2 YNFKEQ. V lost 4 bases, J lost 2 bases, and 4 bases stayed unmatched. CDR3 in DNA: TGTGCCAGCAGCCCGGACAGGGGGCAGGCTGGAAACACCATATATTTT. Translated, it gives CASSPDRGQAGNTIYF.

This clone was observed a single time. The rearrangement uses TRBV5-1 and TRBJ1-1; 9 bases are a match to TRBD1. This CDR3 contains 14 residues. Trimming cost V 3 bases and J 6 bases; bases outside gene matches: 6. The germline V gene has CDR1 SGHRS and CDR2 YFSETQ. As DNA, the CDR3 is TGCGCCAGCAGCTCCGACAGGGGGAGAGCTGAAGCTTTCTTT. Translation: CASSSDRGRAEAFF.

The chain uses TRBV27 and TRBJ2-1; 8 bases are shared with TRBD2. Germline trimming cut 0 bases from V and 8 bases from J; bases unmatched to any gene: 3. CDR3 length: 14 amino acids. The germline V gene encodes CDR1 MNHEY and CDR2 SMNVEV (reference sequence). CDR3: CASSLSRTSHEQFF. The CDR3 DNA follows: TGTGCCAGCAGTTTATCGAGGACTAGCCATGAGCAGTTCTTC.

This clone came up once. The V gene is TRBV6-5, the J gene TRBJ2-7; 8 bases align to TRBD2. Germline CDR1 MNHEY, CDR2 SVGAGI. Trimming took 8 bases from V and 1 from J; bases not matched to a gene: 7. The CDR3 sequence is 14 residues long. The CDR3 region is CASGLAGSSYEQYF. CDR3 coding DNA: TGTGCCAGCGGGTTAGCGGGAAGTTCCTACGAGCAGTACTTC.

This clone was observed a few times. V gene TRBV15 combines with J gene TRBJ2-7, with a tentative D call TRBD1 (6 bases). Germline assignment: CDR1 LNHNV and CDR2 YYDKDF (reference sequence). Trimming removed 0 bases from V and 0 bases from J, with 18 bases in between. The CDR3 runs 18 residues. This CDR3 reads CATSRDLPGATTSYEQYF. CDR3 bases: TGTGCCACCAGCAGAGATCTGCCAGGGGCGACTACCTCCTACGAGCAGTACTTC.

This rearrangement joins TRBV7-2 to TRBJ1-5, with D perhaps TRBD1 (5 bases). The V and J ends lost 1 base and 4 bases respectively, with 11 bases between them. The V gene's germline CDR1 is SGHTA and CDR2 FQGNSA. This CDR3 is built from 15 residues. CDR3: CASSLGVGGNQPQHF. Here the CDR3 DNA reads TGTGCCAGCAGCTTAGGGGTTGGGGGGAATCAGCCCCAGCATTTT.